The 14 T cell receptor beta chains presented below share a single source sample, sequenced in a study of blood T cell repertoires in COVID-19. The method was immunoSEQ multiplex PCR; TCRdb's version includes in-frame clones alone and lacks a portion of them. This table has tens of thousands of clones, around four fifths appearing once. The sequenced material came from peripheral blood. The source is a man between 65 and 85 years old with acute or convalescent COVID-19.

CDR3 protein: CASSYGRGSGYTF. The DNA for the CDR3 is TGTGCCAGCAGTTACGGGCGGGGTTCTGGCTACACCTTC. The chain has TRBV6-5 and TRBJ1-2, with D uncertain. Germline assignment: CDR1 MNHEY and CDR2 SVGAGI. Trimming left V 2 bases short and J 7 bases short, with 11 bases between. The CDR3 has 13 residues.

The chain has TRBV12-5 and TRBJ1-4; a weak D match, TRBD1 (6 bases). V lost 1 base and J lost 0, with 9 bases in between. The CDR3 has 16 residues. Germline V gene sequence: CDR1 LGHNT, CDR2 FRNRAP. The CDR3 protein is CASGLGQETTNEKLFF. The CDR3 nucleotides read TGTGCTAGTGGTTTGGGACAGGAGACAACTAATGAAAAACTGTTTTTT.

The chain links TRBV9 to TRBJ1-2; D unclear. Deletions cut 1 base from V and 3 bases from J, with 19 bases between. The CDR3 is 17 amino acids. Looked up from germline, CDR1 is SGDLS and CDR2 is YYNGEE. The CDR3 DNA reads TGTGCCAGCAGCGTAAATCTGGCCCACATTCCCTACTATGGCTACACCTTC. Translated: CASSVNLAHIPYYGYTF.

CDR3 protein: CASRSQGDYEQYF. In nucleotides, the CDR3 is TGTGCCAGCAGGTCTCAGGGGGACTACGAGCAGTACTTC. The V gene is TRBV6-5, the J gene TRBJ2-7; 7 bases match TRBD1. Germline V gene data show CDR1 as MNHEY and CDR2 as SVGAGI. With V trimmed by 6 bases and J by 3 bases, 5 bases remained unmatched. The CDR3 covers 13 residues.

This clone was seen a few times. V and J are TRBV11-3 and TRBJ2-2, with 8 bases lining up with TRBD2. The V segment lost 5 bases and the J segment 5 bases; nucleotides outside the gene matches: 4. The CDR3 is 14 amino acids. The V gene's germline CDR1 is SGHNT and CDR2 YENEEA. CDR3 sequence (DNA): TGTGCCAGCAGCCGGGGGGGCCGGACCGGGGAGCTGTTTTTT. Amino acids: CASSRGGRTGELFF.

This clone was seen only a few times. This chain links TRBV19 with TRBJ1-5; 8 nucleotides align to TRBD1. V lost 7 bases, J lost 7 bases, and 9 bases stayed unmatched. This CDR3 region has 14 residues. Germline CDR1 and CDR2: LNHDA and SQIVND (reference sequence). The CDR3 protein is CASKIGQGGQPQHF. CDR3 sequence (DNA): TGTGCCAGTAAGATCGGACAGGGAGGGCAGCCCCAGCATTTT.

J is TRBJ2-4 and V is TRBV3-1 (or the pseudogene TRBV3-2); a possible D gene is TRBD2 (6 bases). The CDR3 runs to 14 residues. The V end lost 1 base, the J end lost 7 bases, and 11 bases lay between the germline ends. Germline assignment: CDR1 LGHDT and CDR2 YNNKEL (reference sequence). CDR3 in amino acids: CASSQGGGSNIQYF. As DNA, the CDR3 is TGTGCCAGCAGCCAAGGTGGGGGGAGCAACATTCAGTACTTC.

V usage is TRBV3-1 (or the pseudogene TRBV3-2) and J usage is TRBJ1-1; 7 bases fit TRBD1. CDR1 and CDR2 from the germline V gene are LGHDT and YNNKEL (reference sequence). CDR3 length equals 14 residues. V was clipped by 8 bases and J by 2 bases; unmatched bases: 8. The CDR3 coding sequence is TGTGCCAGCCTCGGTCGGGACAGTAACACTGAAGCTTTCTTT. Amino acids: CASLGRDSNTEAFF.

The chain recombines TRBV6-6 with TRBJ1-4; D not certain. Germline assignment: CDR1 MNHNY and CDR2 SVGAGI (reference sequence). This CDR3 comprises 11 residues. The ends were cut back, 7 bases at V and 4 bases at J, with 4 bases in the middle. CDR3 region: CASIGNEKLFF. The CDR3 region has the DNA TGTGCCAGCATCGGTAATGAAAAACTGTTTTTT.

Worth noting for this clone: This same CDR3 is encoded by further DNA sequences in the sample. The V call is TRBV10-3, the J call TRBJ2-7; 9 bases agree with TRBD2. V was pared by 2 bases and J by 7 bases, with 3 bases of the junction left unmatched. The CDR3 length is 13 residues. CDR1 is ENHRY, CDR2 SYGVKD, per germline. In DNA, the CDR3 is TGTGCCATCAGTGAGCTAGCGGGGTATGAGCAGTACTTC. Residues: CAISELAGYEQYF.

In this sample, this clone turned up a few times. This chain uses TRBV2 with TRBJ1-1; D not resolved. V lost 11 bases to trimming and J lost 4 bases, with 11 bases between them. The V gene's germline CDR1 is SNHLY and CDR2 FYNNEI. CDR3 size: 11 residues. In nucleotides, the CDR3 is TGTGCCTCATGTTGGAGCACTGAAGCTTTCTTT. Its translation is CASCWSTEAFF.

This clone occurred once. CDR3 loop: CASETECYEQYF. In DNA, the CDR3 is TGTGCCAGCGAGACGGAGTGCTACGAGCAGTACTTC. The chain recombines TRBV21-1 with TRBJ2-7; the D segment call TRBD2 is taken from the table without a DNA check. TRBV21-1 is an annotated pseudogene. The CDR3 length is 12 residues.

The genes are TRBV9 and TRBJ2-7, with 9 positions matching TRBD2. V lost 4 bases, J lost 0 bases, and 8 bases stayed unmatched. Germline V gene sequence: CDR1 SGDLS, CDR2 YYNGEE. CDR3 length: 16 residues. The CDR3 protein is CASSPLAGTSSYEQYF. As DNA, the CDR3 is TGTGCCAGCAGCCCCCTAGCGGGGACTTCCTCCTACGAGCAGTACTTC. The full variable domain, its missing parts supplied by reference TRBV9 and TRBJ2-7, is DSGVTQTPKHLITATGQRVTLRCSPRSGDLSVYWYQQSLDQGLQFLIQYYNGEERAKGNILERFSAQQFPDLHSELNLSSLELGDSALYFCASSPLAGTSSYEQYFGPGTRLTVT.

V and J are TRBV5-1 and TRBJ1-3; no clear D gene. Germline V gene sequence: CDR1 SGHRS, CDR2 YFSETQ. The CDR3 is 18 amino acids. Trimming removed 4 bases from V and 0 bases from J, with 20 bases in between. The CDR3 loop is CASSTGPSGGGSGNTIYF. CDR3 nucleotide sequence: TGCGCCAGCAGCACCGGACCTTCCGGAGGCGGCTCTGGAAACACCATATATTTT.